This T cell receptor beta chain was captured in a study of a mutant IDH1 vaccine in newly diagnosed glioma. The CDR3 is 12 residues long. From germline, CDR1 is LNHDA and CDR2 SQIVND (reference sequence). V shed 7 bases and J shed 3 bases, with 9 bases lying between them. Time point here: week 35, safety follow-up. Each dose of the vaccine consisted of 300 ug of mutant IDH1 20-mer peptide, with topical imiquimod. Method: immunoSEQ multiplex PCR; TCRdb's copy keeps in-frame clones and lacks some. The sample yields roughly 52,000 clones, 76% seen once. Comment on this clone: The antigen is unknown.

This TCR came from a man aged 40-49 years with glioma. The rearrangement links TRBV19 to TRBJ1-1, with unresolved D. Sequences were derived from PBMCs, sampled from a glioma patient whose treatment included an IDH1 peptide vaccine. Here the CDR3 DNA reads TGTGCCAGTAAAGGCCAGGACACTGAAGCTTTCTTT. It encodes CASKGQDTEAFF.